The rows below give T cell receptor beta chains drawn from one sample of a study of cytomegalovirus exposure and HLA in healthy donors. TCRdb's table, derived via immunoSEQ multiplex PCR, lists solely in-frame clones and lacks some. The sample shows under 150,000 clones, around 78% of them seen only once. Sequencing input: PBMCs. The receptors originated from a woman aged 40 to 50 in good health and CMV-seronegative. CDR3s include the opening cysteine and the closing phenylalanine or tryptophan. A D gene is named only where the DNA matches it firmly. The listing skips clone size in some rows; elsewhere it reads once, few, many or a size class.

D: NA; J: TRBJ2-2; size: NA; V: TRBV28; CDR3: CASSRRQGRTGELFF; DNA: TGTGCCAGCAGTCGACGGCAGGGGCGCACCGGGGAGCTGTTTTTT
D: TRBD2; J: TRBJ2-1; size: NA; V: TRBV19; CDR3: CARRTSGESSYNEQFF; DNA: TGTGCCAGAAGGACTAGCGGGGAAAGCTCCTACAATGAGCAGTTCTTC
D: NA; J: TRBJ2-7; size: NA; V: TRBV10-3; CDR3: CAIKAEPSYEQYF; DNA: TGTGCCATCAAGGCGGAGCCGTCCTACGAGCAGTACTTC
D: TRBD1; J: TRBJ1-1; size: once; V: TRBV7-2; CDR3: CASSQQGVILRF; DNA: TGTGCCAGCAGCCAACAGGGGGTAATCCTCCGATTT
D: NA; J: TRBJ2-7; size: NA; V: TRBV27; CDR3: CASSLRETYEQYF; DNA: TGTGCCAGCAGTTTGCGGGAAACCTACGAGCAGTACTTC
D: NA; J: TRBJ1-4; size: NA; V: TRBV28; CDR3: CASSFREKLFF; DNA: TGTGCCAGCAGTTTTCGGGAAAAACTGTTTTTT
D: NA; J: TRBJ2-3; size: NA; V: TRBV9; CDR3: CASSPGFLQGDTQYF; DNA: TGTGCCAGCAGCCCCGGGTTCTTACAAGGAGATACGCAGTATTTT
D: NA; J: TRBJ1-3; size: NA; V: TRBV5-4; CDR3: CASSLRGSGSGNTIYF; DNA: TGTGCCAGCAGCTTGAGGGGGTCGGGCTCTGGAAACACCATATATTTT
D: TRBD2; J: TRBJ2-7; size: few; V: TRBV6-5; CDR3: CASSYYTSGGYEQYF; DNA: TGTGCCAGCAGTTACTACACTAGCGGAGGCTACGAGCAGTACTTC
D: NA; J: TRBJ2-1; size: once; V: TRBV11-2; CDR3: CASSSVRDFRLYEQFF; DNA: TGTGCCAGCAGCTCCGTCCGGGACTTCCGGCTCTATGAGCAGTTCTTC
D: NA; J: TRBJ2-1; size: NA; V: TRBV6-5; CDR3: CASSSSLAPPYNEQFF; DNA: TGTGCCAGCAGTTCCTCCCTAGCCCCCCCCTACAATGAGCAGTTCTTC
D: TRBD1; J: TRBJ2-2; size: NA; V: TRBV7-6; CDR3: CASSRDRGGTGELFF; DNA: TGTGCCAGCAGCCGAGACAGGGGGGGCACCGGGGAGCTGTTTTTT
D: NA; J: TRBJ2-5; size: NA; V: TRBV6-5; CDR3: CASSPTRGETQYF; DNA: TGTGCCAGCAGTCCCACCCGGGGGGAGACCCAGTACTTC
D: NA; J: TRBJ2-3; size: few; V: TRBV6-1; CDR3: CASSEEKTSTDTQYF; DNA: TGTGCCAGCAGTGAAGAAAAGACTAGCACAGATACGCAGTATTTT
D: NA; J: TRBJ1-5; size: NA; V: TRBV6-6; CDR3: CASSYSGAHGQPQHF; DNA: TGTGCCAGCAGTTACTCGGGGGCTCACGGTCAGCCCCAGCATTTT
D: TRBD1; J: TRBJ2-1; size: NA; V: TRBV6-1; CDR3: CASSSPGQGVHEQFF; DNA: TGTGCCAGCAGTTCACCGGGACAGGGGGTGCATGAGCAGTTCTTC
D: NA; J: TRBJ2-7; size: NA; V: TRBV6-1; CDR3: CASSEEAGYDSYEQYF; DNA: TGTGCCAGCAGTGAAGAAGCGGGCTACGACTCCTACGAGCAGTACTTC
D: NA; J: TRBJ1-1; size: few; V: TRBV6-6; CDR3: CASRVTPQGHAFF; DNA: TGTGCCAGCAGAGTTACCCCCCAGGGTCACGCTTTCTTT
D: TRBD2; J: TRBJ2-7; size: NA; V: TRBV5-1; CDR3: CASSTSGARSYEQYF; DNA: TGCGCCAGCAGCACTAGCGGGGCGAGATCCTACGAGCAGTACTTC
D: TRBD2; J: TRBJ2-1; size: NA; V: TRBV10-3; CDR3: CASGRLAGNEQFF; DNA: TGTGCCAGCGGGCGACTAGCGGGTAATGAGCAGTTCTTC
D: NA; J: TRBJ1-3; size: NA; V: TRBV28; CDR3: CASSLQGGNTIYF; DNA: TGTGCCAGCAGCCTACAGGGAGGAAACACCATATATTTT
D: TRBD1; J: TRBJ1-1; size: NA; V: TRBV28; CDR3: CASSHQGARTEAFF; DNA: TGTGCCAGCAGTCACCAGGGGGCGCGGACTGAAGCTTTCTTT
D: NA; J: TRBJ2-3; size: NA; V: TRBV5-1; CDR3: CASSFFTDTQYF; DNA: TGCGCCAGCAGCTTCTTCACAGATACGCAGTATTTT
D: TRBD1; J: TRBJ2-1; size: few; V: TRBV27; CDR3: CASSLSQGVLQEQFF; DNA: TGTGCCAGCAGTTTAAGTCAGGGGGTGCTCCAGGAGCAGTTCTTC
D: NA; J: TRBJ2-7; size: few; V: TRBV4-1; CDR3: CASSQVPVEGYEQYF; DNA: TGCGCCAGCAGCCAAGTCCCCGTGGAGGGATACGAGCAGTACTTC
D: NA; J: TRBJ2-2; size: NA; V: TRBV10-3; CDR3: CAISGASHTGELFF; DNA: TGTGCCATCAGTGGGGCCAGCCACACCGGGGAGCTGTTTTTT
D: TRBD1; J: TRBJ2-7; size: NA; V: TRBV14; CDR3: CASSLFEAGGVQYF; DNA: TGTGCCAGCAGCCTATTTGAGGCAGGGGGTGTGCAGTACTTC
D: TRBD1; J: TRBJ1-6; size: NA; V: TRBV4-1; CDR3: CASSLFLPSRDRNSPLHF; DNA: TGCGCCAGCAGCCTATTCCTTCCGAGCCGGGACAGGAATTCACCCCTCCACTTT
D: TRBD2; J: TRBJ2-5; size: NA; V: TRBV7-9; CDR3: CASSSNTGGETQYF; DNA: TGTGCCAGCAGCTCAAACACGGGGGGGGAGACCCAGTACTTC
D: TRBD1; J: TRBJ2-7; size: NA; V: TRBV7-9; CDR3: CASSQDRDRYYEQYF; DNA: TGCGCCAGCAGCCAAGATCGGGACAGGTACTACGAGCAGTACTTC
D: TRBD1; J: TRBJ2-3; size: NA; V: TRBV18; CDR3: CASSPLGTGAINTQYF; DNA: TGTGCCAGCTCACCCCTGGGGACAGGGGCCATCAACACGCAGTATTTT
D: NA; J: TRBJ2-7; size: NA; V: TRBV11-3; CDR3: CASSTAEGHPPQTYEQYF; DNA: TGTGCCAGCAGCACTGCTGAAGGACATCCGCCCCAAACCTACGAGCAGTACTTC
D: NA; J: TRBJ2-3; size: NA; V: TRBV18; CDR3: CASSPQNARGTQYF; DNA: TGTGCCAGCTCACCACAAAACGCCCGGGGTACGCAGTATTTT
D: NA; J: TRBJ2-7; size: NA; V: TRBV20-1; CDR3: CSASEYEQYF; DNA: TGCAGTGCTAGTGAGTACGAGCAGTACTTC
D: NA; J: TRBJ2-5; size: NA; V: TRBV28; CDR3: CASSLFGEETQYF; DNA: TGTGCCAGCAGTTTATTTGGAGAAGAGACCCAGTACTTC
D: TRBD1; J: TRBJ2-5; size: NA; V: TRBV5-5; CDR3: CASSLRQGGETQYF; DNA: TGTGCCAGCAGCTTACGACAGGGGGGAGAGACCCAGTACTTC
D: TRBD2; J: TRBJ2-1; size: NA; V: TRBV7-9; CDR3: CASSLRTSGRKWNEQFF; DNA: TGTGCCAGCAGCTTAAGGACTAGCGGGAGGAAGTGGAATGAGCAGTTCTTC